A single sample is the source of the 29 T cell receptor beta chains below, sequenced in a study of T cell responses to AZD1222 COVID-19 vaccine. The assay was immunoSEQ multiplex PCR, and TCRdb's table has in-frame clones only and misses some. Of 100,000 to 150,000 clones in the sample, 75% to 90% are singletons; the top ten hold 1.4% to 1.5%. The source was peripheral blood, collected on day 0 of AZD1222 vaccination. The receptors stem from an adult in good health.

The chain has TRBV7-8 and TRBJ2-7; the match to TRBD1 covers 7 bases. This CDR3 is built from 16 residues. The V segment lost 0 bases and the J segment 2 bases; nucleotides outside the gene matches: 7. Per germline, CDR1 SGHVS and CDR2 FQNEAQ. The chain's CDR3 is CASSLAYRDRTYEQYF. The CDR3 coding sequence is TGTGCCAGCAGCTTAGCTTACAGGGACAGAACCTACGAGCAGTACTTC.

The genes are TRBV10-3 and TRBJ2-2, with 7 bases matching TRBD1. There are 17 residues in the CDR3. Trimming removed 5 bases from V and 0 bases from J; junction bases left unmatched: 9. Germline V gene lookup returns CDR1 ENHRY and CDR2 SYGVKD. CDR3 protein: CAISTSSGTANTGELFF. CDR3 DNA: TGTGCCATCAGTACCAGTTCCGGGACAGCGAACACCGGGGAGCTGTTTTTT.

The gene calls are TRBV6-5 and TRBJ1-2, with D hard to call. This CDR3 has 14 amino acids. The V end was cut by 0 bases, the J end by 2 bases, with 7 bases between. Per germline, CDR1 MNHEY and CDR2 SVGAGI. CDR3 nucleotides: TGTGCCAGCAGTTACTCAGACACAAACTATGGCTACACCTTC. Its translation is CASSYSDTNYGYTF.

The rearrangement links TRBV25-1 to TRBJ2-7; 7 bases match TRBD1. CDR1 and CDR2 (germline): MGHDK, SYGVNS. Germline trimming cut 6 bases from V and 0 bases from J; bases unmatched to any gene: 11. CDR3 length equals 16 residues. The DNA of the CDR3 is TGTGCCAGCAGCCCCCGCGGACAGGAGAGCTCCTACGAGCAGTACTTC. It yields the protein CASSPRGQESSYEQYF.

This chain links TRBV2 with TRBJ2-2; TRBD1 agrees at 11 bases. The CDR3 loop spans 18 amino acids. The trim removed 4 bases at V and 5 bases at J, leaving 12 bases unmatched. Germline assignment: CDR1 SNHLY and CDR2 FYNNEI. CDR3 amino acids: CASSALAPGQGGTGELFF. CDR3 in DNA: TGTGCCAGCAGTGCCCTTGCCCCGGGACAGGGGGGAACCGGGGAGCTGTTTTTT.

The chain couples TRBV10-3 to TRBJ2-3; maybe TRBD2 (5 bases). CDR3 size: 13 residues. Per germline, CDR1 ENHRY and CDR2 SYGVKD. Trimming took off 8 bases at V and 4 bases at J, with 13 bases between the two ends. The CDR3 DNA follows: TGTGCCATCGGGGTGAGGGTGGCAGATACGCAGTATTTT. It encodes CAIGVRVADTQYF.

The CDR3 DNA follows: TGTGCCAGCTCGAGACAGGGAGGGGACGCTGAAGCTTTCTTT. Translating it yields CASSRQGGDAEAFF. The chain joins TRBV18 to TRBJ1-1; TRBD1 aligns across 7 bases. The V gene end was trimmed by 6 bases and the J gene end by 6 bases; junction bases not matched to a gene: 10. This CDR3 comprises 14 residues. The germline V gene encodes CDR1 KGHSH and CDR2 LQKENI.

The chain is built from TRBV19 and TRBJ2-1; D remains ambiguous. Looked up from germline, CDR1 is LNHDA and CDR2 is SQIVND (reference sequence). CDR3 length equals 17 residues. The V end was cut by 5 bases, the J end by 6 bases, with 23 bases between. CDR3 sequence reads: CASSSPRLSPGSNEQFF. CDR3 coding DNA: TGTGCCAGTAGTTCCCCTCGGCTGTCTCCCGGGTCCAATGAGCAGTTCTTC.

The CDR3 protein is CASRLPTGGYGYTF. CDR3 coding DNA: TGTGCCAGCAGACTACCGACAGGGGGCTATGGCTACACCTTC. This chain links TRBV28 with TRBJ1-2; 9 bases map to TRBD1. Germline CDR1 is MDHEN and CDR2 is SYDVKM. After removal of 6 bases from V and 4 bases from J, the junction contained 6 bases not matched to a gene. The CDR3 covers 14 residues.

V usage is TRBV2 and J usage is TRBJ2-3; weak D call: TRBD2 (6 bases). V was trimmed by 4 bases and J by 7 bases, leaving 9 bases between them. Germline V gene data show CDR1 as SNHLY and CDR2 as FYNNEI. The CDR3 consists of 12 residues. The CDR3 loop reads CASSVEGHTQYF. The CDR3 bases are TGTGCCAGCAGTGTGGAGGGCCATACGCAGTATTTT. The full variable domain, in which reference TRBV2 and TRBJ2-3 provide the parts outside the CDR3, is EPEVTQTPSHQVTQMGQEVILRCVPISNHLYFYWYRQILGQKVEFLVSFYNNEISEKSEIFDDQFSVERPDGSNFTLKIRSTKLEDSAMYFCASSVEGHTQYFGPGTRLTVL.

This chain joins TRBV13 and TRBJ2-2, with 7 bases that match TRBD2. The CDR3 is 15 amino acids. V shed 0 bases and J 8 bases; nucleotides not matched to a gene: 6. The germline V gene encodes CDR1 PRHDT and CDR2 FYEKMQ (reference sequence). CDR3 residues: CASSLGGRLAGELFF. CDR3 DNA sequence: TGTGCCAGCAGCTTAGGCGGTAGACTAGCTGGGGAGCTGTTTTTT.

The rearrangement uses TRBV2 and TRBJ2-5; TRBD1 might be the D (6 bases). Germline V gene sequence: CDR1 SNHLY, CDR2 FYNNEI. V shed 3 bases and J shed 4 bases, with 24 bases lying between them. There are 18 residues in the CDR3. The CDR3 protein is CASSEEIVRGTVRETQYF. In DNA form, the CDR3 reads TGTGCCAGCAGTGAGGAGATTGTGAGGGGGACGGTAAGAGAGACCCAGTACTTC.

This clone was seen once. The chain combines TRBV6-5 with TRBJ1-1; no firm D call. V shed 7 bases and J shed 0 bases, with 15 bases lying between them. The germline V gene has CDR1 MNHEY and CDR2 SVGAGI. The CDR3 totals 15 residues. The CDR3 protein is CASTNHGGMNTEAFF. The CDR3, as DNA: TGTGCCAGCACCAACCATGGCGGGATGAACACTGAAGCTTTCTTT.

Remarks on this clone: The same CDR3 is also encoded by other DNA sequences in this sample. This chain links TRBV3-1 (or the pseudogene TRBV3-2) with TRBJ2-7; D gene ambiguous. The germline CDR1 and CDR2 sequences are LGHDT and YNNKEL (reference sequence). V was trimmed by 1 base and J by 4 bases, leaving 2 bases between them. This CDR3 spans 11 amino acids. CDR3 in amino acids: CASSQGYEQYF. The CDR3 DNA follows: TGTGCCAGCAGCCAAGGTTACGAGCAGTACTTC.

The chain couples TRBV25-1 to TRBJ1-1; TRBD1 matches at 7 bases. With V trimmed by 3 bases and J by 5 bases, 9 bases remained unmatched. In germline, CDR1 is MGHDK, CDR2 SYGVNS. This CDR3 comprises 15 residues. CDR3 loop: CASSDPAGGDTEAFF. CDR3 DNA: TGTGCCAGCAGTGACCCCGCAGGGGGTGATACTGAAGCTTTCTTT.

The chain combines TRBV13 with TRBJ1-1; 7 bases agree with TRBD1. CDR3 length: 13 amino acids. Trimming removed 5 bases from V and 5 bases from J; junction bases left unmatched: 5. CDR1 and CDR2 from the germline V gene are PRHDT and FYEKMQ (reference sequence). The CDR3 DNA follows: TGTGCCAGCAGCCCAAACAGGGGAACTGAAGCTTTCTTT. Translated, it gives CASSPNRGTEAFF.

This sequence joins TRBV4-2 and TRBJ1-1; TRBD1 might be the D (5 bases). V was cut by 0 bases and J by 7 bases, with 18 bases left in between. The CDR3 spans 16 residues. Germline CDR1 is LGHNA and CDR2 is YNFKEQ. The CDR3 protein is CASSQDLGGGMGEAFF. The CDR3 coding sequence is TGTGCCAGCAGCCAAGATTTGGGTGGGGGAATGGGTGAAGCTTTCTTT.

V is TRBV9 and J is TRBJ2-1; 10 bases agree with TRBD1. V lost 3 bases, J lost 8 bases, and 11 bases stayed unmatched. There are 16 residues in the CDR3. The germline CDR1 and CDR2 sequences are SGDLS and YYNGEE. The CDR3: CASSAMTGGFRDEQFF. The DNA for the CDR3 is TGTGCCAGCAGCGCTATGACAGGGGGCTTTAGAGATGAGCAGTTCTTC.

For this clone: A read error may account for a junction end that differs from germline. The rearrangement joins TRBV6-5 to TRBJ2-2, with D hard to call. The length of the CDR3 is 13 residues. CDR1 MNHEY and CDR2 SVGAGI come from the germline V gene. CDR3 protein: CASNLVDTGELFF. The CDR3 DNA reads TGTGCGAGCAACTTAGTGGACACCGGGGAGCTGTTTTTT.

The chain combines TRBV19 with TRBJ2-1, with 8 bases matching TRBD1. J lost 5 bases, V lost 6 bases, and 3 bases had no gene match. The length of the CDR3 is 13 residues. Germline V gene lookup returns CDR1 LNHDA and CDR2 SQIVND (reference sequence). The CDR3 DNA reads TGTGCCAGTAGGCCGACAGGGGACAATGAGCAGTTCTTC. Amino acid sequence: CASRPTGDNEQFF.

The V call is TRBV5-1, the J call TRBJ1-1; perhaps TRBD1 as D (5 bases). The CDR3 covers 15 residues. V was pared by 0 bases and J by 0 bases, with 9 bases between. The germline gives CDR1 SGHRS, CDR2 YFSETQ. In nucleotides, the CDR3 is TGCGCCAGCAGCTTGGAGGAGGGGATGAACACTGAAGCTTTCTTT. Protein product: CASSLEEGMNTEAFF.

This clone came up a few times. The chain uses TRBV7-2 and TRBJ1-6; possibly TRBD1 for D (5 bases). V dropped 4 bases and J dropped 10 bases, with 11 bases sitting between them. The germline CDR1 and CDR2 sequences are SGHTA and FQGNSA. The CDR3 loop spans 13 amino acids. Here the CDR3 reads CASSSSGGSPLHF. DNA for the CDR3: TGTGCCAGCAGCTCCTCGGGGGGGTCACCCCTCCACTTT.

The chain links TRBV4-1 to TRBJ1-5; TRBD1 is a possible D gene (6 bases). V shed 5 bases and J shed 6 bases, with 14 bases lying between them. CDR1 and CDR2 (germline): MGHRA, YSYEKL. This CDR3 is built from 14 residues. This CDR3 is CASSFDRLAQPQHF. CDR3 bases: TGCGCCAGCAGCTTCGACAGGCTGGCTCAGCCCCAGCATTTT.

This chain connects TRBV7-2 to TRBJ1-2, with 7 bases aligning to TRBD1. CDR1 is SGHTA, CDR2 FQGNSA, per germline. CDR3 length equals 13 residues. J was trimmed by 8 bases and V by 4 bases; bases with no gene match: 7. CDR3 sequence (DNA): TGTGCCAGCAGCTCCCGGGACAGCCGGGGCTACACCTTC. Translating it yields CASSSRDSRGYTF.

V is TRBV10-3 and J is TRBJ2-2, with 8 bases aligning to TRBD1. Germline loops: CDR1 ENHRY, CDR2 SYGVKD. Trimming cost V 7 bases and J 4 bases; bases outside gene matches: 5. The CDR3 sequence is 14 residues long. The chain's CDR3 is CAITRGQGTGELFF. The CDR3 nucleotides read TGTGCCATCACAAGAGGACAGGGCACCGGGGAGCTGTTTTTT.

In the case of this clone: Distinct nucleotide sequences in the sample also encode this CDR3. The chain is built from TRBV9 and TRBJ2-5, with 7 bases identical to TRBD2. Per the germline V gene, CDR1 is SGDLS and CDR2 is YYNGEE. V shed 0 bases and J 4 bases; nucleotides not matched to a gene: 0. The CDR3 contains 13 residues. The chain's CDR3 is CASSVGGGETQYF. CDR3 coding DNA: TGTGCCAGCAGCGTAGGCGGGGGAGAGACCCAGTACTTC.

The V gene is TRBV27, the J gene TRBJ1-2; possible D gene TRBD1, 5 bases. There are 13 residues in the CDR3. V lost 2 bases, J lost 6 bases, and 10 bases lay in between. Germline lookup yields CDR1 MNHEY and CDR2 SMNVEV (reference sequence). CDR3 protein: CASSLKGVDGYTF. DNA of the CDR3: TGTGCCAGCAGTTTAAAAGGGGTCGATGGCTACACCTTC.

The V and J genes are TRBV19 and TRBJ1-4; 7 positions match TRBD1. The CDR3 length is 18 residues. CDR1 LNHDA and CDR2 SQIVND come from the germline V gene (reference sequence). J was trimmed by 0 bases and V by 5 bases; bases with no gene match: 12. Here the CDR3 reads CASSPPGQIFATNEKLFF. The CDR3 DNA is TGTGCCAGTAGTCCCCCGGGACAGATTTTTGCAACTAATGAAAAACTGTTTTTT.

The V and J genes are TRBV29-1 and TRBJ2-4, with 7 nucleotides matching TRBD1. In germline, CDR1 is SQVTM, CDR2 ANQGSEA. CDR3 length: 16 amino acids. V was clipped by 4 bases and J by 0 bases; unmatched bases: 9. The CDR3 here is CSVVGTVKLAKNIQYF. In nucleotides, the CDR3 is TGCAGCGTTGTTGGGACAGTGAAACTAGCCAAAAACATTCAGTACTTC.